This T cell receptor beta chain was documented in a study of cytomegalovirus exposure and HLA in healthy donors (dated by TCRdb to the late 2010s). For the wider study: According to an earlier analysis of 450 to 650 of the donors, about 179 million T cells yielded over 90 million unique TCR beta sequences and 250 to 350 Gb of sequence data. An early release that covered some 640 HLA-typed donors contained about 300 gigabases of sequencing data and 75 million to 100 million unique TCR sequences. To predict cytomegalovirus infection status, the study combined high-throughput TCR immunosequencing, statistical association of individual TCRs with disease status, and machine learning. A later genetic analysis used genome-wide SNP genotypes for about 65% of the roughly 700 donors, treating that subset as a discovery cohort. The study aimed to test whether signatures of past pathogen exposure could be identified by cataloging public T cell receptors. A later analysis re-analyzed previously published TCR beta repertoires from hundreds of donors and added high-resolution HLA genotyping to study TCR occurrence patterns. Typing coverage differed by locus: A, B, C, DRB1 and DQB1 were typed in roughly 620-630 donors, DQA1 in about 510, DPA1 in around 600, and DPB1 in approximately 450. The T cell repertoires of 666 subjects were profiled by immunosequencing and related to cytomegalovirus serostatus. Among roughly 400 genotyped donors of the cohort, an average of about 240,000 unique TCR beta nucleotide sequences was sequenced per donor, of which 15% to 20% were non-productive. Donor age, sex, ethnicity and CMV serostatus were compiled together with the repertoire data. Because of strong linkage in the cohort, four or five DR-DQ haplotypes were treated as single units for association and clustering. All discovery cohort repertoires had been generated on a single sequencing platform. Both class I and class II loci were covered by HLA typing, at four-digit resolution. Rather than using new phenotypic data, the later analysis identified candidate immune exposures from TCR beta sequences and from how often those sequences occurred across donors. Along with the approximately 650-subject first cohort, a separate validation cohort of over a hundred different subjects was used. Of the approximately 400 genotyped donors, 70% to 90% were placed in the genetic ancestry cluster associated with self-reported Caucasian donors. To decide whether each TCR beta V gene segment behaved as functional or pseudogenic, an earlier analysis of approximately 590 of the donors relied on high-throughput TCR beta sequencing.

Counted from cysteine to phenylalanine, this CDR3 has 13 amino acids. CDR3 DNA is the only sequence kept; it has 39 bases, read in frame from the first base. V drops 2 bases and J drops 4 bases, leaving 9 bases in between. CDR1 and CDR2 were assigned from the germline V gene (reference sequence) as PRHDT and FYEKMQ. The library was built by means of the immunoSEQ multiplex PCR assay. A mixture of 60 forward primers for TCR Vbeta segments and 13 reverse primers for TCR Jbeta segments was used in the multiplex PCR. A multiplex PCR assay on genomic DNA amplified the CDR3 region of rearranged TCR beta genes. The amplified TCR beta libraries were sequenced on the Illumina HiSeq System as 87-base-pair reads. In the paper's pipeline: A later analysis tallied around 87 million unique TCR beta chains across the 550 to 850 repertoires, and about 12 million of those chains were shared by two or more donors. A nearest-neighbor algorithm error-corrected the raw reads and collapsed the reads into unique sequences, merging closely related sequences to remove PCR and sequencing errors. V, D and J gene segments were assigned by aligning CDR3 sequences to IMGT reference sequences. Each retained sequence needed at least a six-nucleotide match to both a V gene segment and a J gene segment. Rearrangements were classified as productive when the CDR3 lacked stop codons and remained in frame with V and J, and all other rearrangements were classified as non-productive. CDR3 was defined according to IMGT convention as the region running from the second conserved V-encoded cysteine to the conserved J-encoded phenylalanine. The earlier analysis of 500 to 650 of the donors excluded any sequence lacking an unambiguous match to a single V gene segment. In an earlier analysis of several hundred of the donors, V segments were called functional above 56.7% productive rearrangements and were called segregating when the between-donor standard deviation exceeded 5%. A statistical classification framework was built for diagnosing cytomegalovirus status from the catalog of TCR beta chain sequences. In a later analysis, TCR nucleotide sequences were compared against IMGT/GENE-DB human TR gene sequences so that V and J genes could be assigned. In a later analysis, CDR3 sequences and most-parsimonious VDJ recombination scenarios were assigned using the TCRdist pipeline. In a later analysis, every TCR beta chain was defined by the combination of its CDR3 amino acid sequence and its V-gene family, and reads without a unique V-gene family were dropped. A later analysis removed 592 highly shared, low-generation-probability nucleotide sequences to deal with suspected cross-contamination and a sequencing artifact. A later analysis calculated a clonal expansion index for each public chain from normalized within-repertoire ranks of inferred template counts. Generation probabilities in a later analysis came from a VDJ recombination model fitted to out-of-frame rearrangements, and those results were checked against IGoR. A later analysis scored TCR-TCR, TCR-HLA and TCR-CMV co-occurrence with hypergeometric tests, applying a repertoire-size bias correction to TCR pairs. False discovery rates were estimated in a later analysis by permuting HLA or CMV assignments 20 times. In a later analysis, co-occurring TCRs were grouped with DBSCAN, and TCRdist sequence similarity was added when clustering was performed within HLA-allele-positive subsets. Co-occurrence clustering excluded repertoires with fewer than 30,000 or more than 120,000 public chains, plus five with anomalous nucleotide sharing. TCRdb retrieved this table from immuneACCESS and kept in-frame rearrangements only. Not all clones are present; in checked studies, unresolved V genes account for under half, and no reason is known for the remainder. The V and J calls and clone size were taken over from that table, and D and trimming were inferred from the DNA. Present in this sample are fewer than 250,000 clones, around 79% of which were seen just once. The ten largest clones take up 1.6% of the sample.

Overall study outcomes, separate from this receptor: Because HLA typing was missing for some donors at each locus, association tests included only the typed subset. Most TCR sequences were seen in very few donors, while some public TCRs were found in many individuals. In a later analysis, several top co-occurrence clusters were reported to appear linked to parvovirus B19, influenza, CMV and Epstein-Barr virus. Most CMV-associated TCR beta chains appeared to be HLA-restricted in a later analysis, and the HLA associations seemed to be driven largely by CMV exposure. In vitro tests confirmed that a few of the cytomegalovirus-associated TCR beta chains recognize cytomegalovirus antigens. Only TCR beta chains were sequenced in this cohort, and the absence of alpha or paired-chain data limited detectable features. The classifier was reported to diagnose cytomegalovirus status with high specificity and sensitivity in both the original cohort and the validation cohort. Immune exposure information for the cohort was limited to CMV serostatus. About 15 rarely observed V segments, including chromosome 9 orphons, were excluded from the earlier analysis of several hundred of the donors because counts were too low. In a later analysis, HLA-associated TCR beta chains showed more clonal expansion and lower generation probabilities than non-associated chains that were equally common. Correlated functional status among segregating V segments might reflect linkage disequilibrium, but an unknown experimental factor could not be ruled out. A further reported finding was that TCR beta sequences accurately predicted the HLA-A and HLA-B alleles for most subjects in the first cohort. A later analysis associated 16,951 TCR beta sequences with specific HLA alleles at a false discovery rate of 0.05. V-gene and J-gene trimming of TCR beta chains was associated with a missense DCLRE1C variant in a later genetic analysis, and the association was replicated in an independent cohort. In a later analysis, TCR association rates were found to vary across HLA loci, with the most associated TCRs seen for DRB1 alleles and the fewest for HLA-C alleles. The study gave a list of about 160 TCR beta chains associated with cytomegalovirus. Some IMGT-functional V segments, including TRBV6-2 and TRBV6-3, could not be distinguished by the 87-base-pair reads and were therefore excluded. Roughly uniform sequencing depth across donors was assumed in presence/absence analyses, although this assumption may not hold. When HLA alleles, especially DR and DQ, strongly co-occurred, attributing TCR associations to individual alleles was difficult. In an earlier analysis of fewer than 750 of the donors, most TCR beta V segments were observed in productive rearrangements about 87% or about 30% of the time, broadly matching IMGT annotations. A later genetic analysis reported fewer N-insertions in productive TCRs among donors in an Asian-associated ancestry cluster than the roughly 650-donor mean. The authors suggested that the approach could potentially be generalized to other disease states and immunological phenotypes. A cluster of highly shared sequence variants was judged likely to represent a technical artifact of the sequencing pipeline.

In total, 666 healthy bone marrow donors made up the cohort. All cohort members were sampled while nominally healthy, although unrecorded immune exposures were likely present. The donor was CMV seronegative and belonged to the group of around 350 seronegative cohort members. Every donor gave a peripheral blood sample, and the peripheral blood mononuclear cells from that sample were used for TCR beta sequencing. The Qiagen DNeasy Blood Extraction Kit was used to extract genomic DNA from the blood cell samples. A note on this clone: Its antigen is not yet known. The sample holds no much larger clone one base away, and base qualities are not on file.

Recombination linked TRBV13 to TRBJ2-7; the D gene remains uncertain. The sequence came from a woman aged 45-65 years in good health and CMV-seronegative. Material: PBMCs. The sequence in DNA is TGTGCCAGCAGCTTATATGAGTTTTACGAGCAGTACTTC. Translated, this is CASSLYEFYEQYF.